This T cell receptor beta chain stems from a study of T cell changes during pregnancy in multiple sclerosis. Remarks on this clone: Its ends do not fully match the called genes, so a read error is possible.

Profiling relied on immunoSEQ multiplex PCR, and the TCRdb table lists in-frame clones only, not all of them. The sample lists approximately 40,000 clones, roughly 90% seen once, with 1% to 1.5% in the top ten. The germline CDR1 and CDR2 sequences are MNHNY and SVGAGI (reference sequence). This CDR3 contains 13 residues. The J gene is TRBJ1-2, the V gene TRBV6-6; D not certain. Sample: CD4+ T cells from peripheral blood mononuclear cells, taken in the second trimester of pregnancy. The receptor was derived from a female donor with multiple sclerosis, enrolled in a pregnancy study. The CDR3 DNA reads as TGTGCCAGCAGTCCAGGACTCAAAACCTCGCTTAACTTC. It encodes CASSPGLKTSLNF.